What follows is one TCR beta chain and its context. The antigen it binds to is not known. Nothing much larger sits one base from this clone, and base qualities are not available. The sample originates from a study of beta chain features in type 1 diabetes (dated by TCRdb to between 2018 and 2020). Broadly, across the study: Mean age, gender distribution, total cell number and subset yield were not different between patients and healthy donors. Across all samples, about 110 million sorted cells were examined, and cell number per subset correlated strongly with RNA yield. In the study, TCRB repertoires of sorted circulating CD4+ T cell subsets from recently diagnosed type 1 diabetes patients were compared with those of matched healthy donors. Regulatory and stem cell-like memory subsets were obtained from only 8 patients and roughly eight healthy donors, while naive and central memory subsets were obtained from all 28 donors. On the study overall, not on this receptor specifically: Only small numbers of individuals were included in the HLA sub-analyses, which left unresolved whether HLA type had any influence on TCRB rearrangement. In all four CD4+ subsets, TCRB CDR3 length was moderately but significantly shorter in type 1 diabetes patients. At VDJ recombination sites, type 1 diabetes patients had fewer insertions and more deleted nucleotides, which implies abnormalities in thymic rearrangement. Shorter templates might have been favored by PCR, but patient and control samples were amplified and corrected together, so both groups would have been affected equally by any skew. Naive, central memory and regulatory TCRB repertoires appeared to be more alike among patients than among healthy donors. Because cDNA was sequenced instead of genomic DNA, activated cells with high expression could be over-represented, although the groups did not differ in activation or CD3 levels.

The CDR3 holds 12 amino acids from the cysteine to the phenylalanine. The read is trimmed to its CDR3 DNA, 36 bases read in frame from base 1. At the junction V is shortened by 2 bases and J by 7 bases, with 8 bases in between. According to the germline V gene, CDR1 reads LGHNA and CDR2 reads YSLEER. The entire isolated RNA was reverse transcribed using the High Capacity cDNA Reverse Transcription Kit, and thus expressed TCRB transcripts were sequenced. Naive, central memory and regulatory T cell samples underwent deep immunoSEQ sequencing, averaging around 3.7 million total reads per sample. Sorted cells were lysed in RLT buffer and RNA was extracted with DNase-treated RNeasy Micro or Mini kits, depending on cell number. Each cell subset was processed separately to prevent cross-contamination, with patient and healthy donor samples processed together. TCRB sequences were amplified from cDNA with the immunoSEQ multiplex PCR, producing 87-bp fragments spanning the CDR3 region. Sequencing of the amplicons was done on the Illumina HiSeq platform. Under the source paper's analysis protocol: Synthetic template baselines were used to correct PCR bias computationally, reads within Hamming distance 2 were collapsed together, and singletons that could not be merged were discarded. By aligning reads against IMGT, V, D and J genes, CDR3 length, and insertions or deletions at six rearrangement sites were assigned. Within each subset, clonotype counts were normalized to sorted cell number, after which true diversity and Gini coefficients were computed with the tcR R package. The overlap coefficient, calculated on TCRB nucleotide sequences, was used to quantify repertoire sharing. Drawn from immuneACCESS, this table holds only the in-frame rearrangements with V and J called that TCRdb kept. Clones are partly lost; checked studies trace under half to an unresolved V gene and leave the rest unexplained. V, J and clone size are taken as reported in that table, and D and trimming were inferred from the DNA itself. The sample table records roughly 160,000 clones; 6.5% to 8.5% of these occur just once. The biggest ten clones account for more than 0.45% of the sample.

Each donor gave one peripheral blood draw, averaging around 120 mL, which was collected into heparinised tubes. A BD FACSAria II was used to sort naive, central memory, regulatory and stem cell-like memory CD4+ T cells with a panel that included CD45RO, CCR7, CD25, CD127, CD95 and CD27. Every sorted population had a purity above 98%. PBMCs were isolated right away by Lymphoprep density gradient centrifugation and were stained directly, without culture. So that batch effects would be minimized, each experiment stained and sorted samples in pairs, pairing one healthy donor with one patient. In this chain, TRBV4-3 is recombined with TRBJ1-1, with the D gene call left open. Input material: central memory CD4+ T cells from blood. This clonotype was sampled from a woman aged 18 to 35 with type 1 diabetes. The nucleotide sequence reads TGCGCCAGCAGCCAACCTTACGGTGAAGCTTTCTTT. The encoded protein is CASSQPYGEAFF.